A single sample is the source of the 27 T cell receptor beta chains below, sequenced in a study of cytomegalovirus exposure and HLA in healthy donors. Primers: 60 Vbeta forward and 13 Jbeta reverse. Repertoires were generated with immunoSEQ multiplex PCR, while TCRdb's copy carries only in-frame clones and drops some. In the table there are about 97,000 clones, about 80% of which are singletons. The specimen was PBMCs. The origin of the receptors is a man in his forties in good health and CMV-seronegative.

The chain employs TRBV6-5 and TRBJ2-5, with a tentative D call TRBD1 (6 bases). The CDR3 has 16 amino acids. Germline V gene sequence: CDR1 MNHEY, CDR2 SVGAGI. V was pared by 2 bases and J by 5 bases, with 18 bases between. This CDR3 is CASSYGQGTVRETQYF. CDR3 bases: TGTGCCAGCAGTTACGGTCAGGGGACCGTCCGGGAGACCCAGTACTTC.

The chain uses TRBV21-1 and TRBJ1-2; the table's D gene call, TRBD1, was not cross checked with the DNA. TRBV21-1 is a documented pseudogene. The CDR3 sequence is 13 residues long. Written as DNA, the CDR3 is TGTGCCAGCAGCAAAGCCACTAACTATGGCTACACCTTC. This codes for CASSKATNYGYTF.

This sequence joins TRBV7-6 and TRBJ1-5; 7 bases are shared with TRBD1. V was pared by 5 bases and J by 2 bases, with 6 bases of the junction left unmatched. CDR3 length: 15 amino acids. Germline V CDR1 and CDR2: SGHVS, FNYEAQ. The CDR3 coding sequence is TGTGCCAGCAGCGAGACAGGGATGGGCAATCAGCCCCAGCATTTT. This gives the protein CASSETGMGNQPQHF.

The rearrangement joins TRBV15 to TRBJ2-7, with a possible D match to TRBD1 (6 bases). This CDR3 is 14 amino acids long. Germline-derived CDR1 and CDR2 are LNHNV and YYDKDF (reference sequence). V was trimmed by 0 bases and J by 1 base, leaving 7 bases between them. As DNA, the CDR3 is TGTGCCACCAGCAGAGACAGGGGTTCCTACGAGCAGTACGTC. Translation: CATSRDRGSYEQYV.

The CDR3 region has the DNA TGCGCCAGCAGCCCGAAGACTGACTACGAGCAGTACTTC. As protein: CASSPKTDYEQYF. This sequence joins TRBV5-1 and TRBJ2-5; no firm D call. The DNA end lines up better with TRBJ2-7; the J call may be wrong. From germline, CDR1 is SGHRS and CDR2 YFSETQ. There are 13 residues in the CDR3.

This clone was seen only a few times. The V call is TRBV21-1, the J call TRBJ2-5; the table's D call TRBD2 went unverified against the DNA. TRBV21-1 is a listed pseudogene. This CDR3 is 13 amino acids long. The CDR3 reads CASIGREEETQYF. CDR3 coding DNA: TGTGCCAGCATCGGGCGGGAGGAAGAGACCCAGTACTTC.

The chain employs TRBV19 and TRBJ1-1; D not resolved. Germline values: CDR1 LNHDA, CDR2 SQIVND (reference sequence). V was clipped by 5 bases and J by 0 bases, with 13 bases between them. The CDR3 has 15 residues. CDR3 bases: TGTGCCAGTAGTCCATTTGACACCTTGAACACTGAAGCTTTCTTT. As protein: CASSPFDTLNTEAFF.

In this sample, this clone turned up a few times. The chain is built from TRBV10-2 and TRBJ2-7, with TRBD1 as a possible D gene (5 bases). The CDR3 is 13 amino acids. V was clipped by 9 bases and J by 0 bases, with 12 bases between them. The germline gives CDR1 WSHSY, CDR2 SAAADI. CDR3 sequence: CASIKDSSYEQYF. The DNA for the CDR3 is TGCGCCAGTATAAAAGACAGCTCCTACGAGCAGTACTTC.

The chain carries TRBV18 and TRBJ1-2; D is unclear. Trimming cost V 6 bases and J 0 bases, with 11 bases left between them. Looked up from germline, CDR1 is KGHSH and CDR2 is LQKENI. CDR3 length: 14 residues. CDR3 sequence reads: CASSGGLANYGYTF. The CDR3 DNA reads TGTGCCAGCTCCGGCGGATTGGCTAACTATGGCTACACCTTC.

The V and J genes are TRBV18 and TRBJ1-5, with 9 bases lining up with TRBD1. Germline CDR1 KGHSH, CDR2 LQKENI. This CDR3 has 16 amino acids. V shed 4 bases and J 2 bases; nucleotides not matched to a gene: 6. The CDR3, as DNA: TGTGCCAGCTCACTACAGGGGGCTTGGGGCAATCAGCCCCAGCATTTT. Translating it yields CASSLQGAWGNQPQHF.

The genes are TRBV18 and TRBJ1-5, with D perhaps matching TRBD1 (5 bases). This CDR3 has 13 residues. V was shortened by 3 bases and J by 4 bases, with 7 bases between the two germline ends. In germline, CDR1 is KGHSH, CDR2 LQKENI. CDR3 residues: CASSPTDNQPQHF. DNA for the CDR3: TGTGCCAGCTCACCGACAGATAATCAGCCCCAGCATTTT.

The V gene is TRBV7-9, the J gene TRBJ1-5; 8 positions agree with TRBD1. The CDR3 spans 15 residues. The germline gives CDR1 SEHNR, CDR2 FQNEAQ (reference sequence). Trimming removed 4 bases from V and 2 bases from J; junction bases left unmatched: 4. CDR3 bases: TGTGCCAGCAGCTCAGGGGGCTTCGGCAATCAGCCCCAGCATTTT. Amino acids: CASSSGGFGNQPQHF.

In regard to this clone: Other DNA sequences within the sample encode an identical CDR3. The chain links TRBV6-5 to TRBJ1-5; 8 bases fit TRBD1. Trimming cost V 4 bases and J 1 base; bases outside gene matches: 6. Germline values: CDR1 MNHEY, CDR2 SVGAGI. This CDR3 is built from 16 residues. The CDR3 coding sequence is TGTGCCAGCAGTTCTACAGGGGGTGGAAGCAATCAGCCCCAGCATTTT. This translates into CASSSTGGGSNQPQHF.

The chain is built from TRBV5-1 and TRBJ2-5; TRBD1 matches at 8 bases. Unmatched junction bases numbered 13, after V lost 0 bases and J lost 9 bases. The V gene's germline CDR1 is SGHRS and CDR2 YFSETQ. The CDR3 is made up of 16 amino acids. This chain's CDR3 is CASSLAPGQASGAQYF. The CDR3 region has the DNA TGCGCCAGCAGCTTGGCCCCGGGACAGGCCTCAGGGGCCCAGTACTTC. The whole variable domain, filled in from reference TRBV5-1 and TRBJ2-5, reads KAGVTQTPRYLIKTRGQQVTLSCSPISGHRSVSWYQQTPGQGLQFLFEYFSETQRNKGNFPGRFSGRQFSNSRSEMNVSTLELGDSALYLCASSLAPGQASGAQYFGPGTRLLVL.

This clone turned up a few times. Germline is not matched at one junction end, which may reflect a read error. The V gene is TRBV7-9, the J gene TRBJ1-1; unclear D gene. The CDR3 runs 12 residues. Germline V gene data show CDR1 as SEHNR and CDR2 as FQNEAQ (reference sequence). CDR3 DNA: TGTTCCAGCAGCTTAGCAGCGGGTGAAGCTTTCTTT. Translation: CSSSLAAGEAFF.

The chain recombines TRBV7-3 with TRBJ1-2; 7 bases agree with TRBD1. The CDR3 spans 17 residues. Germline CDR1 is SGHTA and CDR2 is FQGTGA. With 6 bases clipped from V and 3 bases from J, the junction kept 16 bases outside the gene matches. The CDR3 nucleotides read TGTGCCAGCAGGGTGACAGGGAACCCCCCGGGAGACTATGGCTACACCTTC. This sequence encodes CASRVTGNPPGDYGYTF.

The chain joins TRBV10-1 to TRBJ2-5; 11 bases match TRBD1. V shed 4 bases, J shed 4 bases, and the junction held 5 bases outside the gene matches. This CDR3 contains 15 residues. Germline CDR1 is WNHNN and CDR2 is SYGVQD (reference sequence). The CDR3 spells CASSGGQGAGETQYF. DNA of the CDR3: TGCGCCAGCAGTGGAGGACAGGGGGCGGGAGAGACCCAGTACTTC.

The chain carries TRBV6-1 and TRBJ2-7; 8 bases agree with TRBD1. CDR3 size: 13 residues. Germline V gene sequence: CDR1 MNHNS, CDR2 SASEGT. With 6 bases clipped from V and 6 bases from J, the junction kept 7 bases outside the gene matches. CDR3 loop: CASRRTGPGEQYF. The CDR3 DNA sequence: TGTGCCAGCAGACGGACAGGGCCGGGCGAGCAGTACTTC.

The rearrangement joins TRBV7-6 to TRBJ1-5, with D possibly matching TRBD1 (5 bases). The germline gives CDR1 SGHVS, CDR2 FNYEAQ. V lost 5 bases to trimming and J lost 0 bases, with 20 bases between them. The CDR3 runs to 18 residues. This CDR3 is CASSPFVGQSYSNQPQHF. The CDR3 DNA is TGTGCCAGCAGCCCATTTGTGGGGCAGTCTTATAGCAATCAGCCCCAGCATTTT.

This CDR3 is CASSYSRVGYGYTF. CDR3 coding DNA: TGTGCCAGCAGTTACTCCAGGGTAGGATATGGCTACACCTTC. The chain combines TRBV6-5 with TRBJ1-2; possibly TRBD1 for D (5 bases). Germline V gene data show CDR1 as MNHEY and CDR2 as SVGAGI. V gave up 0 bases and J gave up 5 bases, with 10 bases separating them. This CDR3 is 14 amino acids long.

V gene TRBV18 combines with J gene TRBJ2-7; 7 nucleotides line up with TRBD2. In germline, CDR1 is KGHSH, CDR2 LQKENI. Germline trimming cut 4 bases from V and 3 bases from J; bases unmatched to any gene: 6. The CDR3 has 14 residues. The CDR3 DNA sequence: TGTGCCAGCTCACTAGGGACTATCCTCTACGAGCAGTACTTC. As protein: CASSLGTILYEQYF. Together with reference TRBV18 and TRBJ2-7, the CDR3 gives the full variable domain: NAGVMQNPRHLVRRRGQEARLRCSPMKGHSHVYWYRQLPEEGLKFMVYLQKENIIDESGMPKERFSAEFPKEGPSILRIQQVVRGDSAAYFCASSLGTILYEQYFGPGTRLTVT.

The gene calls are TRBV7-9 and TRBJ1-1, with D unclear. Germline V gives CDR1 SEHNR, CDR2 FQNEAQ (reference sequence). V was shortened by 4 bases and J by 10 bases, with 10 bases between the two germline ends. This CDR3 has 11 amino acids. This chain's CDR3 is CASSSPEGAFF. In nucleotides, the CDR3 is TGTGCCAGCAGCTCCCCAGAGGGAGCTTTCTTT.

The J gene is TRBJ1-2, the V gene TRBV15; D remains ambiguous. This CDR3 has 13 residues. Per the germline V gene, CDR1 is LNHNV and CDR2 is YYDKDF (reference sequence). V dropped 2 bases and J dropped 2 bases, with 6 bases sitting between them. CDR3: CATSRQRNYGYTF. DNA of the CDR3: TGTGCCACCAGCAGACAGAGGAACTATGGCTACACCTTC.

The V call is TRBV5-1, the J call TRBJ2-1; a weak D match, TRBD2 (7 bases). Germline CDR1 is SGHRS and CDR2 is YFSETQ. The V gene lost 0 bases and the J gene lost 4 bases, with 14 bases spanning the gap. This CDR3 comprises 16 residues. The CDR3 loop reads CASSLVEGGAYNEQFF. The CDR3 nucleotides read TGCGCCAGCAGCTTGGTTGAGGGGGGGGCGTACAATGAGCAGTTCTTC.

This chain connects TRBV7-2 to TRBJ2-3; the D is unclear. The CDR3 sequence is 15 residues long. The germline V and J ends were trimmed by 5 bases and 3 bases, with 15 bases remaining between them. Germline V gene lookup returns CDR1 SGHTA and CDR2 FQGNSA. CDR3 sequence (DNA): TGTGCCAGCAGCCCGAGCGACGCTAGAACAGATACGCAGTATTTT. Its protein is CASSPSDARTDTQYF.

V gene TRBV7-9 combines with J gene TRBJ2-7; TRBD2 agrees at 8 bases. Germline V gene data show CDR1 as SEHNR and CDR2 as FQNEAQ (reference sequence). The length of the CDR3 is 13 residues. V lost 4 bases to trimming and J lost 2 bases; unmatched junction nucleotides: 1. The CDR3 reads CASSSGGPYEQYV. CDR3 in DNA: TGTGCCAGCAGCTCGGGGGGGCCCTACGAGCAGTACGTC.

The chain couples TRBV5-1 to TRBJ1-4, with 7 positions matching TRBD1. There are 16 residues in the CDR3. V gave up 4 bases and J gave up 4 bases; unmatched junction bases: 10. Germline assignment: CDR1 SGHRS and CDR2 YFSETQ. CDR3 nucleotides: TGCGCCAGCAGCCGGATGAACAGGGGCGTTAATGAAAAACTGTTTTTT. This translates into CASSRMNRGVNEKLFF.